This record looks at one T cell receptor (beta chain) sequence and its context. No antigen is known for it. This sample stems from a study of response to subunit inactivated influenza vaccine. MiXCR, applied by TCRdb to the RT-PCR reads, yields one record per CDR3 protein. The table lists around 150,000 distinct CDR3 sequences, roughly 11% of them singletons. Whole-study findings and limits: Authors suggested that a seasonal influenza vaccination recruits few new T cells each time.

This CDR3 region has 13 residues. V lost 6 bases and J lost 8, with 17 bases in between. The germline V gene encodes CDR1 DFQATT and CDR2 SNEGSKA (reference sequence). The TCR comes from a man aged 45-65 years who received an inactivated influenza vaccine. The rearrangement joins TRBV20-1 to TRBJ2-4, with a weak D call TRBD1 (6 bases). The input for sequencing was non-naive T cells sorted from PBMCs, taken roughly 46 days after vaccination. CDR3 in DNA: TGCAGTGCAAGCCAGAAGGGGGTGGACATTCAGTACTTC. This codes for CSASQKGVDIQYF.